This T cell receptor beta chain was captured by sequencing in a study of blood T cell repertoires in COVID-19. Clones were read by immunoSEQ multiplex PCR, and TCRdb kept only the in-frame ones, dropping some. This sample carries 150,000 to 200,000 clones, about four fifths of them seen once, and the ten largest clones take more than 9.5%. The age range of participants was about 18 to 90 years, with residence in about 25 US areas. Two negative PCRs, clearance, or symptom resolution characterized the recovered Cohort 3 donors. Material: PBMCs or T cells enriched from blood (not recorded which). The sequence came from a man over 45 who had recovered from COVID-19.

The CDR3 nucleotides are TGTGCCAGCACCTCTGCACTGGGGCTGAGCAATCAGCCCCAGCATTTT. Protein: CASTSALGLSNQPQHF. The chain employs TRBV28 and TRBJ1-5; tentative D call: TRBD1 (5 bases). Germline lookup yields CDR1 MDHEN and CDR2 SYDVKM. The V and J ends lost 7 bases and 1 base respectively, with 17 bases between them. The CDR3 length is 16 residues.